The entry below describes one T cell receptor beta chain. Per the authors' pipeline: ImmunoSEQ gave junction-only sequences without quality scores, so filtering differed. TCRdb's table, derived via immunoSEQ multiplex PCR, lists solely in-frame clones and lacks some. That table supplies the V and J calls and clone size; D and trimming were determined from the DNA. The sample contains roughly 510,000 clones, 75% to 80% of which appear only once. V was clipped by 4 bases and J by 7 bases, with 21 bases between them. The CDR3 totals 17 residues. Germline CDR1 and CDR2: SGHDT and YYEEEE. The data derive from a study of shared clonotypes between healthy human individuals.

The chain is built from TRBV5-6 and TRBJ1-6; D remains ambiguous. The TCR comes from a woman aged 40 to 49 in good health. Some clones in this sample may be carry-over from other donors' samples. The specimen was PBMCs. In DNA, the CDR3 is TGTGCCAGCAGCGAACGCAGAGCGTACGGAATGAATTCACCCCTCCACTTT. This sequence encodes CASSERRAYGMNSPLHF.